A selection of T cell receptor beta chains follows, all from one sample in a study of cytomegalovirus exposure and HLA in healthy donors. The assay was immunoSEQ multiplex PCR, and TCRdb's table has in-frame clones only and misses some. The repertoire table contains 110,000 to 150,000 clones. Sequencing input: PBMCs. The receptor source for this set is a man aged 40-50 years in good health and CMV-seronegative. Both conserved end residues are part of each CDR3.

V | CDR3
TRBV19 | CASTSGTYGYTF
TRBV5-5 | CASSLTSGETDTQYF
TRBV7-6 | CASSTAPRGRNQPQHF
TRBV2 | CASSAVGANVLTF
TRBV6-6 | CASSYSLSSYEQYF
TRBV6-5 | CASSTRQTHYGYTF
TRBV18 | CASSPGASYEQYF
TRBV5-4 | CASSLEGGGFNNEQFF
TRBV7-2 | CASSTRQGPNTEAFF
TRBV7-9 | CASSSNRAENSPLHF
TRBV7-3 | CASSLTGGTSGGNEQFF
TRBV27 | CASSNTPTGVSYEQYF
TRBV7-6 | CASSSPGLAGYNEQFF
TRBV4-2 | CASSQDLRGGLEKLFF
TRBV7-9 | CASSLDGGATNEQFF
TRBV7-9 | CASSPSGVEQYF
TRBV19 | CASSNGQGSEAFF
TRBV5-1 | CASSSLGQGAYNEQFF
TRBV7-9 | CASSLFSGSTDTQYF
TRBV4-1 | CASSQDLGRGYTF
TRBV7-3 | CASSLTSAGGRGDTQYF
TRBV5-1 | CASRSRDRVTGELFF
TRBV7-9 | CASSLEEGGYTF
TRBV20-1 | CSAGDRGELFF
TRBV5-4 | CASSLSVTGGLNEQFF
TRBV9 | CASSVGANNEKLFF
TRBV7-2 | CASSYLAGSRTDTQYF